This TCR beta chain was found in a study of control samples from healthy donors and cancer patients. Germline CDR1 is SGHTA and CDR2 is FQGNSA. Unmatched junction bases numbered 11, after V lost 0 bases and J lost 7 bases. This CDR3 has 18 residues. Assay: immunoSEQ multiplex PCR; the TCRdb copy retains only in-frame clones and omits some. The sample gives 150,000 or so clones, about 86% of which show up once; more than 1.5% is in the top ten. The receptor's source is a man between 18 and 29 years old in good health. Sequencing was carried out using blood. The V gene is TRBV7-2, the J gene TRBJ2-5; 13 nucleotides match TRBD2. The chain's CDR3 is CASSLATTSGGAYGTQYF. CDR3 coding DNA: TGTGCCAGCAGCTTAGCTACTACTAGCGGGGGGGCCTACGGGACCCAGTACTTC.